The sequence of this T cell receptor beta chain was determined in a study of shared clonotypes between healthy human individuals. Only CD45RO-negative cells positively selected for CCR7 counted as naive CD8 cells, so terminally differentiated effector memory CD45RA+ cells were excluded. The CDR3 runs 16 residues. Germline lookup yields CDR1 MDHEN and CDR2 SYDVKM. V lost 5 bases to trimming and J lost 0 bases; unmatched junction nucleotides: 9. Generated by immunoSEQ multiplex PCR, the TCRdb table keeps only in-frame clones and is missing some. The sample lists some 2.1 million clones; just under 95% were seen once.

The rearrangement links TRBV28 to TRBJ2-7; 8 nucleotides align to TRBD1. This receptor was obtained from a man aged 18-30 years in good health. The sequenced material came from naive CD8+ T cells sorted from blood. CDR3 region: CASSAPWGTGSYEQYF. CDR3 bases: TGTGCCAGCAGTGCCCCTTGGGGGACAGGCTCCTACGAGCAGTACTTC.